The rows below give T cell receptor beta chains drawn from one sample of a study of shared clonotypes between healthy human individuals. The assay was immunoSEQ multiplex PCR, and TCRdb's table has in-frame clones only and misses some. Of about 600,000 clones listed, roughly 98% were seen once; the top ten hold more than 0.3%. Sequenced input: naive CD8+ T cells sorted from blood. Receptors were obtained from a man aged 25-45 years in good health. Each CDR3 is given with its conserved first and last residue. A D gene is named only where the DNA matches it firmly. Expanded clones are given a class, and other clones once, few, many or no size at all.

TRBJ1-1,TRBV7-2,.,.,CASSLNRVDEAFF,TGTGCCAGCAGCTTAAACAGGGTCGATGAAGCTTTCTTT
TRBJ2-7,TRBV7-2,TRBD2,.,CASILLAGGIYEQYF,TGTGCCAGCATCCTACTAGCGGGAGGGATCTACGAGCAGTACTTC
TRBJ2-1,TRBV27,TRBD2,.,CASRSGTSGRRYNEQFF,TGTGCCAGCAGGTCGGGGACTAGCGGGAGACGGTACAATGAGCAGTTCTTC
TRBJ2-1,TRBV12-2,.,.,CASRPRLAGGERRNEQFF,TGTGCAAGTCGCCCCCGCCTAGCGGGAGGGGAGAGGAGAAATGAGCAGTTCTTC
TRBJ2-5,TRBV27,.,once,CASSLGLTETQYF,TGTGCCAGCAGCTTGGGACTTACAGAGACCCAGTACTTC
TRBJ2-1,TRBV11-3,.,.,CASSPAFSQEQFF,TGTGCCAGCAGCCCCGCCTTTAGTCAAGAGCAGTTCTTC
TRBJ1-5,TRBV5-5,.,.,CASSFFLQPQHF,TGTGCCAGCAGCTTTTTTCTGCAGCCCCAGCATTTT
TRBJ1-1,TRBV27,.,.,CASSSQSGTRDTEAFF,TGTGCCAGCAGTTCACAATCCGGGACACGGGACACTGAAGCTTTCTTT
TRBJ2-7,TRBV7-9,TRBD2,once,CASSLGPVAGGDSGEQYF,TGTGCCAGCAGCTTGGGTCCGGTAGCGGGAGGCGATTCGGGCGAGCAGTACTTC
TRBJ2-7,TRBV14,.,.,CASSRFGTYEQYF,TGTGCCAGCAGCCGGTTCGGTACCTACGAGCAGTACTTC
TRBJ2-5,TRBV16,.,.,CASSPGHVQETQYF,TGTGCCAGCAGCCCGGGACACGTTCAAGAGACCCAGTACTTC
TRBJ2-7,TRBV7-6,TRBD2,.,CASSPVGASGRGAYEQYF,TGTGCCAGCAGCCCCGTTGGGGCTAGCGGGAGGGGGGCCTACGAGCAGTACTTC
TRBJ2-7,TRBV30,.,.,CAWSEQFFEQYF,TGTGCCTGGAGTGAACAGTTCTTCGAGCAGTACTTC
TRBJ1-1,TRBV11-2,.,.,CASSLDPRTAGGEAFF,TGTGCCAGCAGCTTAGATCCTCGGACGGCCGGCGGTGAAGCTTTCTTT
TRBJ2-1,TRBV7-9,.,.,CASRAPGVYVNEQFF,TGTGCCAGCAGAGCGCCAGGGGTCTATGTCAATGAGCAGTTCTTC
TRBJ2-3,TRBV29-1,.,.,CSAFSLEATDTQYF,TGCAGCGCCTTCTCCCTAGAAGCCACAGATACGCAGTATTTT
TRBJ2-7,TRBV25-1,TRBD1,.,CASSTNDRGGYEQYF,TGTGCCAGCAGTACCAATGACAGGGGGGGCTACGAGCAGTACTTC
TRBJ2-3,TRBV7-6,.,once,CASSHQSDTQYF,TGTGCCAGCAGCCACCAATCGGATACGCAGTATTTT
TRBJ2-5,TRBV9,.,few,CASSGETQYF,TGTGCCAGCAGCGGTGAGACCCAGTACTTC
TRBJ2-7,TRBV2,TRBD1,.,CASSAGQGSYEQYF,TGTGCCAGCAGCGCGGGACAGGGCTCCTACGAGCAGTACTTC
TRBJ2-7,TRBV15,TRBD2,.,CATSRVGEIAGAENEQYF,TGTGCCACCAGCAGAGTGGGGGAAATAGCGGGAGCTGAGAACGAGCAGTACTTC
TRBJ2-5,TRBV5-6,.,.,CASSLWGAGQETQYF,TGTGCCAGCAGCCTTTGGGGGGCAGGCCAAGAGACCCAGTACTTC
TRBJ1-2,TRBV14,.,.,CASSQSSANYGYTF,TGTGCCAGCAGCCAAAGCAGTGCTAACTATGGCTACACCTTC
TRBJ2-3,TRBV6-5,.,.,CASSSPGNTQYF,TGTGCCAGCAGTTCTCCGGGGAATACGCAGTATTTT
TRBJ1-5,TRBV5-6,.,.,CASSLQRFNQPQHF,TGTGCCAGCAGCCTACAGCGTTTTAATCAGCCCCAGCATTTT
TRBJ2-7,TRBV6-5,.,.,CASSKNPTEQYF,TGTGCCAGCAGTAAAAACCCTACGGAGCAGTACTTC
TRBJ2-7,TRBV29-1,TRBD1,.,CSAEGQNTYEQYF,TGCAGCGCCGAGGGACAGAATACCTACGAGCAGTACTTC
TRBJ2-7,TRBV28,.,.,CASTRVSYEQYF,TGTGCCAGCACGAGGGTCTCCTACGAGCAGTACTTC
TRBJ2-7,TRBV6-1,TRBD1,.,CASSETGSHEQYF,TGTGCCAGCAGTGAGACAGGGAGCCACGAGCAGTACTTC
TRBJ1-1,TRBV5-5,.,once,CASSLPDNSRNTEAFF,TGTGCCAGCAGCTTACCCGACAACTCGAGGAACACTGAAGCTTTCTTT
TRBJ2-3,TRBV9,TRBD1,.,CASRRGQASTDTQYF,TGTGCCAGCAGGAGGGGACAGGCCAGCACAGATACGCAGTATTTT
TRBJ2-7,TRBV4-3,.,.,CASSQDYAGGASYEQYF,TGCGCCAGCAGCCAAGATTACGCAGGGGGGGCCTCCTACGAGCAGTACTTC
TRBJ2-7,TRBV4-3,TRBD1,.,CASSQGTGREQYF,TGCGCCAGCAGCCAAGGGACAGGACGCGAGCAGTACTTC
TRBJ2-5,TRBV7-6,.,.,CASSPDYPSYQETQYF,TGTGCCAGCAGCCCGGACTATCCTTCGTACCAAGAGACCCAGTACTTC
TRBJ2-1,TRBV5-1,TRBD1,once,CASSEGTGFDEQFF,TGCGCCAGCAGTGAGGGGACAGGGTTTGATGAGCAGTTCTTC
TRBJ2-7,TRBV10-2,.,.,CASLPVIPSYEQYF,TGCGCCAGCCTTCCGGTGATCCCCTCCTACGAGCAGTACTTC
TRBJ2-7,TRBV11-2,.,.,CASSLVTGQNEQYF,TGTGCCAGCAGCTTAGTGACGGGGCAGAACGAGCAGTACTTC
TRBJ2-1,TRBV4-1,TRBD2,.,CASSQGLAGWVDEQFF,TGCGCCAGCAGCCAAGGCTTAGCGGGATGGGTCGATGAGCAGTTCTTC
TRBJ2-6,TRBV9,TRBD1,.,CASSVETGTGGANVLTF,TGTGCCAGCAGCGTAGAGACAGGGACAGGCGGGGCCAACGTCCTGACTTTC
TRBJ2-1,TRBV15,.,.,CATSSTGRSANEQFF,TGTGCCACCAGCTCGACAGGGAGGTCTGCCAATGAGCAGTTCTTC
TRBJ2-1,TRBV7-8,.,.,CASSFGGSNEQFF,TGTGCCAGCAGCTTCGGGGGTTCCAATGAGCAGTTCTTC
TRBJ1-5,TRBV28,TRBD1,once,CASSSYSGTGGTFSNQPQHF,TGTGCCAGCAGTTCCTACTCCGGGACAGGGGGGACTTTTAGCAATCAGCCCCAGCATTTT
TRBJ2-1,TRBV28,TRBD2,.,CASSPAGGVNEQFF,TGTGCCAGCAGCCCTGCGGGAGGGGTGAATGAGCAGTTCTTC
TRBJ2-1,TRBV9,.,.,CATSKWPGDEQFF,TGTGCCACCTCGAAATGGCCCGGAGATGAGCAGTTCTTC
TRBJ2-7,TRBV7-9,.,.,CASSLVSSYEQYF,TGTGCCAGCAGCTTGGTGTCCTCCTACGAGCAGTACTTC
TRBJ2-5,TRBV7-9,TRBD2,.,CASSYDSGRAGETQYF,TGTGCCAGCAGTTACGATAGCGGGAGGGCCGGGGAGACCCAGTACTTC
TRBJ2-7,TRBV2,.,.,CASINGAYEQYF,TGTGCCAGCATAAACGGAGCCTACGAGCAGTACTTC
TRBJ2-1,TRBV6-5,TRBD1,.,CASSTGTGMSNEQFF,TGTGCCAGCAGTACCGGGACAGGGATGTCCAATGAGCAGTTCTTC
TRBJ2-7,TRBV7-6,.,.,CASSPAPRGQSSYEQYF,TGTGCCAGCAGCCCCGCCCCCAGGGGCCAAAGCTCCTACGAGCAGTACTTC
TRBJ2-5,TRBV7-6,TRBD2,.,CASSLGGYLAGVEETQYF,TGTGCCAGCAGCTTAGGGGGTTACCTAGCGGGAGTGGAGGAGACCCAGTACTTC
TRBJ2-5,TRBV5-1,.,.,CASSLGSLIEETQYF,TGCGCCAGCAGCCTCGGCTCTCTGATAGAGGAGACCCAGTACTTC
TRBJ2-5,TRBV7-9,.,.,CASSPPGGETQYF,TGTGCCAGCAGCCCGCCCGGTGGGGAGACCCAGTACTTC
TRBJ2-7,TRBV7-2,.,.,CASSPVGGREQYF,TGTGCCAGCAGCCCAGTTGGGGGTCGTGAGCAGTACTTC